This T cell receptor beta chain emerged from a study of CD8+ T cells in alopecia areata. Points from the study as a whole: It was less clear whether patients shared TCRs than it was in mice, possibly because of HLA.

Concerning this clone: Its antigen remains unknown.

Extracted RNA was reverse transcribed, and the resulting cDNA served as sequencing template. Method: immunoSEQ multiplex PCR; TCRdb's copy keeps in-frame clones and lacks some. The data contain roughly 46,000 clones, just over 65% of them singletons. The CDR3 has 14 amino acids. The ends were cut back, 7 bases at V and 3 bases at J, with 16 bases in the middle. Germline loops: CDR1 SQVTM, CDR2 ANQGSEA. Treatment: oral pan-JAK inhibitor, 5-10 mg twice daily. V and J are TRBV29-1 and TRBJ1-3; D is ambiguous. This specimen was CD8+ T cells sorted from blood, taken at week 4, from a patient treated with tofacitinib. The sequence was collected from a human donor with alopecia areata. The CDR3 region is CSAIREEDGNTIYF. In nucleotides, the CDR3 is TGCAGCGCCATACGGGAAGAGGATGGAAACACCATATATTTT.